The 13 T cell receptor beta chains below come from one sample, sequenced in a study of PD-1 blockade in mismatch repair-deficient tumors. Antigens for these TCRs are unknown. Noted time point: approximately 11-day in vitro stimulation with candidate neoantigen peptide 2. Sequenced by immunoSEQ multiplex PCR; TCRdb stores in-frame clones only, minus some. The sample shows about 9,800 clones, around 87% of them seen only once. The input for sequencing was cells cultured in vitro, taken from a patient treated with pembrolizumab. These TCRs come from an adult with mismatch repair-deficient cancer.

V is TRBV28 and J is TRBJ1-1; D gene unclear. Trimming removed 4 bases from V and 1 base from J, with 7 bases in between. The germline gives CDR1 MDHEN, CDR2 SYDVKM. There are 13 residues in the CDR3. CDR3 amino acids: CASSYPANTEAFF. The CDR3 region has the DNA TGTGCCAGCAGTTACCCGGCGAACACTGAAGCTTTCTTT.

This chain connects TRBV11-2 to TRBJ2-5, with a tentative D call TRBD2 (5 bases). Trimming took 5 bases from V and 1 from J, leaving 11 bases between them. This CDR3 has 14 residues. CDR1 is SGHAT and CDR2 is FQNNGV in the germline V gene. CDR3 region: CASSPIRGQETQYF. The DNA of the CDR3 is TGTGCCAGCAGCCCGATTCGGGGCCAAGAGACCCAGTACTTC.

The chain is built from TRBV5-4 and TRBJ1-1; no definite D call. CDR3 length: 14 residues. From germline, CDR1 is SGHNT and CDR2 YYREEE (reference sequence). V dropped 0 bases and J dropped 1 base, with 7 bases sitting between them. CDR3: CASSLERPNTEAFF. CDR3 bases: TGTGCCAGCAGCTTGGAACGGCCGAACACTGAAGCTTTCTTT.

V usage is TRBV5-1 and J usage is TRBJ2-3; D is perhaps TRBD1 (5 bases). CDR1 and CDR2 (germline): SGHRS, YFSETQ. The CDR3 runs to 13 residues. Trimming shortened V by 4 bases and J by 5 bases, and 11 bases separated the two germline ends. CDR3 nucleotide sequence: TGCGCCAGCAGCGACCAGGGTGTAGATACGCAGTATTTT. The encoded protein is CASSDQGVDTQYF. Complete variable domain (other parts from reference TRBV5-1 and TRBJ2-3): KAGVTQTPRYLIKTRGQQVTLSCSPISGHRSVSWYQQTPGQGLQFLFEYFSETQRNKGNFPGRFSGRQFSNSRSEMNVSTLELGDSALYLCASSDQGVDTQYFGPGTRLTVL.

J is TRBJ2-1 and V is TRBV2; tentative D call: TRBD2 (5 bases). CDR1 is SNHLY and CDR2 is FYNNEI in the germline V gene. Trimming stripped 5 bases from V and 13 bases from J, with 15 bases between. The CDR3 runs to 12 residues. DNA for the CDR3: TGTGCCAGCAGTCTTACCGGGATCGGTCAGTTCTTC. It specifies CASSLTGIGQFF.

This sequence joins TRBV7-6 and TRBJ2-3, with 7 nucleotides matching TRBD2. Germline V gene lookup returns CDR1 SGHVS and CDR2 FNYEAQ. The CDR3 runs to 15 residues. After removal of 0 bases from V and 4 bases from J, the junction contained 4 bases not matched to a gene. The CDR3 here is CASSLAGGTADTQYF. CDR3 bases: TGTGCCAGCAGCTTAGCGGGGGGGACGGCAGATACGCAGTATTTT.

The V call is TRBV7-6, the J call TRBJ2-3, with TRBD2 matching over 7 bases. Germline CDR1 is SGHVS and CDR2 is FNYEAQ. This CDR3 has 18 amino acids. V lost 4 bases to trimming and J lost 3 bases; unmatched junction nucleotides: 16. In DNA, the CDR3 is TGTGCCAGCAGCTCCCCTAGGTGGAGCGGGAAAGTGACAGATACGCAGTATTTT. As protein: CASSSPRWSGKVTDTQYF. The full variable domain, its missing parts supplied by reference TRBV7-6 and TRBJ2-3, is GAGVSQSPRYKVTKRGQDVALRCDPISGHVSLYWYRQALGQGPEFLTYFNYEAQQDKSGLPNDRFSAERPEGSISTLTIQRTEQRDSAMYRCASSSPRWSGKVTDTQYFGPGTRLTVL.

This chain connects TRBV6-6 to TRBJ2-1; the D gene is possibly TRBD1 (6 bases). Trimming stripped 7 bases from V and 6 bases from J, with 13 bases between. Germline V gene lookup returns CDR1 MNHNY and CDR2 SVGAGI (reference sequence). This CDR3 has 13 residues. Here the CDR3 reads CASTGQASNEQFF. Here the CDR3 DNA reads TGTGCCAGCACGGGACAAGCCAGCAATGAGCAGTTCTTC.

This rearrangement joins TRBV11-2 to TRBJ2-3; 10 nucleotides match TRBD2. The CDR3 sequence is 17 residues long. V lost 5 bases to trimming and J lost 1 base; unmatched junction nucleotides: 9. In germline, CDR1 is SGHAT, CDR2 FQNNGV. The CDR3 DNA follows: TGTGCCAGCAGCCCGCCGGGACTAGCGTTCGGCACAGATACGCAGTATTTT. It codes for CASSPPGLAFGTDTQYF.

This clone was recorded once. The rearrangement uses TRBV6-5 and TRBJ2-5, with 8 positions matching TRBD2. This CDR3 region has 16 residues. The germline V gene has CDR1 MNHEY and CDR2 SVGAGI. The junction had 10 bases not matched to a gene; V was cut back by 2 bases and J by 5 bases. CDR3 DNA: TGTGCCAGCAGTTACAATACGGGAGGGTACGGGGAGACCCAGTACTTC. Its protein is CASSYNTGGYGETQYF.

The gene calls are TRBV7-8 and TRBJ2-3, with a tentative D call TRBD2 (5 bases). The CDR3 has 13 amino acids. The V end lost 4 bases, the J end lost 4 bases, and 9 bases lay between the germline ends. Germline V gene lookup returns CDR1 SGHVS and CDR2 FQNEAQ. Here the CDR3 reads CASSSRVADTQYF. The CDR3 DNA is TGTGCCAGCAGCTCGAGGGTCGCAGATACGCAGTATTTT.

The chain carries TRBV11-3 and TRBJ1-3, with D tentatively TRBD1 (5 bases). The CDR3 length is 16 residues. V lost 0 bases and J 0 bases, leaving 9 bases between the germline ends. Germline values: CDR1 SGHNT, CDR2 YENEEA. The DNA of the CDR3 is TGTGCCAGCAGCTTAGACAGGGCTAACTCTGGAAACACCATATATTTT. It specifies CASSLDRANSGNTIYF.

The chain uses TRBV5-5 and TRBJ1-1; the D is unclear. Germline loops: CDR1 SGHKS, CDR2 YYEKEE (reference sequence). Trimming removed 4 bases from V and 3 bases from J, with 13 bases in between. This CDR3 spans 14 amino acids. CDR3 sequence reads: CASSPLFRDTEAFF. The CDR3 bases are TGTGCCAGCAGCCCCCTCTTTCGGGACACTGAAGCTTTCTTT.